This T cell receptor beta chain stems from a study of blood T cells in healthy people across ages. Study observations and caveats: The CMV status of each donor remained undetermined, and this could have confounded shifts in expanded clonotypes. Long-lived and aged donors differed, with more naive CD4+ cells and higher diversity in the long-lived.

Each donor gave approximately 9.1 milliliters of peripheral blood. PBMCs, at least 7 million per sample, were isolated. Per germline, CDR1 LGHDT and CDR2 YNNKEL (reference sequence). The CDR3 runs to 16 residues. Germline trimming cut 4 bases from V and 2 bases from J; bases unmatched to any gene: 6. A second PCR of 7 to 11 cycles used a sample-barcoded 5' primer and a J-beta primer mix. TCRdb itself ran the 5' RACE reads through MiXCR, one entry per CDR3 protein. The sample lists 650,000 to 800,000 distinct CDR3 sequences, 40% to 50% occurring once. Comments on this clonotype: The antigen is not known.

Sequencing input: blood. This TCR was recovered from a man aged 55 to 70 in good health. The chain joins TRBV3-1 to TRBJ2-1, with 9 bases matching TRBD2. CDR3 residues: CASSLTTSGPYNEQFF. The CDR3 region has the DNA TGTGCCAGCAGCCTCACGACTAGCGGACCCTACAATGAGCAGTTCTTC.